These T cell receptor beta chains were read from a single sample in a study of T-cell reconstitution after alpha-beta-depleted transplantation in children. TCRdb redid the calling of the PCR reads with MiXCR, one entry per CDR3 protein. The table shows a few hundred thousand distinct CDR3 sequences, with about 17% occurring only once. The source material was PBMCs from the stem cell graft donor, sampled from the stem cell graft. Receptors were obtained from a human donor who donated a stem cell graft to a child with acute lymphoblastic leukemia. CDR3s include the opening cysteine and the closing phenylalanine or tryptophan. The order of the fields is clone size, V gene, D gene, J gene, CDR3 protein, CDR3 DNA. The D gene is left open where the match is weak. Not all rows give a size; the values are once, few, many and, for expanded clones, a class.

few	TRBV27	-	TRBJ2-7	CASSLQYRANYEQYF	TGTGCCAGCAGTTTACAATACCGGGCTAACTACGAGCAGTACTTC
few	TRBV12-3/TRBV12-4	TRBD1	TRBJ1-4	CASRPGQPNEKLFF	TGTGCCAGCAGGCCGGGACAGCCGAATGAAAAACTGTTTTTT
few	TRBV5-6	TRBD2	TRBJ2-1	CASSPWTSGRAYNEQFF	TGTGCCAGCAGCCCATGGACTAGCGGGAGGGCCTACAATGAGCAGTTCTTC
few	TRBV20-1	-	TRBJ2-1	CSARDLERVPTGEQFF	TGCAGTGCTAGAGATCTAGAGCGAGTACCTACGGGGGAGCAGTTCTTC
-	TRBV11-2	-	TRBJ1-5	CASSGIDGQPQHF	TGTGCCAGCAGCGGTATCGACGGACAGCCCCAGCATTTT
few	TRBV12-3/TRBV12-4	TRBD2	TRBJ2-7	CASSLSWLADTYEQYF	TGTGCCAGCAGTTTAAGCTGGCTAGCGGATACCTACGAGCAGTACTTC
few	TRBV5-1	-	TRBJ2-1	CASSLPSPGSSYNEQFF	TGCGCCAGCAGCTTACCCAGTCCCGGTTCCTCCTACAATGAGCAGTTCTTC
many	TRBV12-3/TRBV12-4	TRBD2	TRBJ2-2	CASSPTSGANTGELFF	TGTGCCAGCAGCCCGACTAGCGGCGCGAACACCGGGGAGCTGTTTTTT
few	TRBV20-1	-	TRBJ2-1	CSANPQFFYGDEQFF	TGCAGTGCTAACCCCCAATTTTTTTATGGGGATGAGCAGTTCTTC
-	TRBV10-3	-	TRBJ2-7	CAISAGSYEQYF	TGTGCCATCAGCGCGGGCTCCTACGAGCAGTACTTC
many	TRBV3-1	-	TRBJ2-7	CASSPTGGNEQYF	TGTGCCAGCAGCCCGACGGGCGGGAACGAGCAGTACTTC
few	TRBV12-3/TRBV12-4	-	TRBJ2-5	CASSPGEVETQYF	TGTGCCAGCAGTCCCGGGGAGGTCGAGACCCAGTACTTC
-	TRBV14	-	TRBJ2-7	CASSQDHGGYEQYF	TGTGCCAGCAGCCAAGATCACGGGGGCTACGAGCAGTACTTC
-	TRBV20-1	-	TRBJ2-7	CSARRGMGYEQYF	TGCAGTGCTAGACGCGGGATGGGCTACGAGCAGTACTTC
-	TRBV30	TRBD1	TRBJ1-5	CAWSIQGGDQPQHF	TGTGCCTGGAGTATCCAGGGGGGGGATCAGCCCCAGCATTTT
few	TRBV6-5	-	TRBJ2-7	CASRYGEEYEQYF	TGTGCCAGCAGATACGGTGAGGAGTACGAGCAGTACTTC
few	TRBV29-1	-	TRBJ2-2	CSGNRENTGELFF	TGCAGCGGAAACAGGGAGAACACCGGGGAGCTGTTTTTT
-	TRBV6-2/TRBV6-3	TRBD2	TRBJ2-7	CASIKRLAGGPSEQYF	TGTGCCAGCATTAAAAGACTAGCGGGAGGGCCAAGTGAGCAGTACTTC
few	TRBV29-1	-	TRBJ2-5	CSVDPGRGASDQYF	TGCAGCGTTGATCCGGGACGAGGGGCGTCGGACCAGTACTTC
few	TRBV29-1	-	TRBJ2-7	CSVVVRALSYEQYF	TGCAGCGTCGTCGTCAGGGCCCTTTCCTACGAGCAGTACTTC
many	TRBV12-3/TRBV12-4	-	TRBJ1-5	CASSWGDWTANQPQHF	TGTGCCAGCAGTTGGGGGGATTGGACGGCCAATCAGCCCCAGCATTTT
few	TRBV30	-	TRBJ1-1	CAWSNEGRGTEAFF	TGTGCCTGGAGTAATGAGGGGCGCGGAACTGAAGCTTTCTTT
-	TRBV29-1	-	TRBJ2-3	CSVDSEGTDTQYF	TGCAGCGTTGATTCTGAAGGCACAGATACGCAGTATTTT
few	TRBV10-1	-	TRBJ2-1	CASSESELTSSYNEQFF	TGCGCCAGCAGTGAGTCGGAGCTAACGAGCTCCTACAATGAGCAGTTCTTC
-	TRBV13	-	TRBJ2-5	CASSLVAVGTQYF	TGTGCCAGCAGCTTAGTGGCAGTCGGGACCCAGTACTTC
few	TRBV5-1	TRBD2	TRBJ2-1	CASSLAFSGRAREEQFF	TGCGCCAGCAGCTTAGCATTTAGCGGGAGGGCCCGAGAAGAGCAGTTCTTC
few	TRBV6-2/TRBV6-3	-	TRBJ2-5	CASSYSGRETQYF	TGTGCCAGCAGTTACAGCGGACGGGAGACCCAGTACTTC
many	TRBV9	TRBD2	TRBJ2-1	CASSVGPSTSGRRAEQFF	TGTGCCAGCAGCGTGGGCCCGTCCACTAGCGGGAGGAGGGCTGAGCAGTTCTTC
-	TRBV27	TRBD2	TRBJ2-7	CASSSLEPGLAYDEQYF	TGTGCCAGCAGTTCACTTGAACCGGGACTAGCATATGACGAGCAGTACTTC
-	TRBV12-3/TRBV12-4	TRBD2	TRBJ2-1	CASRLSGGSYNEQFF	TGTGCCAGCAGACTTAGCGGGGGCTCCTACAATGAGCAGTTCTTC
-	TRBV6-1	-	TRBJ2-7	CASSDKGYESYEQYF	TGTGCCAGCAGTGATAAGGGTTACGAGTCCTACGAGCAGTACTTC
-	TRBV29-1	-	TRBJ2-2	CSVLHGGELFF	TGCAGCGTTCTTCATGGCGGGGAGCTGTTTTTT
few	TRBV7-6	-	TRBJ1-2	CASSLAPAYGYTF	TGTGCCAGCAGCTTAGCGCCTGCATATGGCTACACCTTC
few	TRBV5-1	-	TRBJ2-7	CASSIRVTGEQYF	TGCGCCAGCAGCATCAGGGTTACTGGCGAGCAGTACTTC
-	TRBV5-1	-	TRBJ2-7	CASSSQTHRAGEQYF	TGCGCCAGCAGCTCCCAGACCCACAGGGCCGGCGAGCAGTACTTC
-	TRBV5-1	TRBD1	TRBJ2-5	CASSVGQAQETQYF	TGCGCCAGCAGCGTCGGACAGGCCCAAGAGACCCAGTACTTC
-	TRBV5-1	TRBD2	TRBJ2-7	CASSFKREGVNEQYF	TGCGCCAGCAGCTTTAAGCGGGAGGGCGTCAACGAGCAGTACTTC
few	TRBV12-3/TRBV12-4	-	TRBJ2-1	CASSLALGTIYNEQFF	TGTGCCAGCAGTTTAGCCCTCGGGACCATCTACAATGAGCAGTTCTTC
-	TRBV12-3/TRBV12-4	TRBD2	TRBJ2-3	CASSLRRTSGSTQYF	TGTGCCAGCAGCCTCAGGAGGACTAGCGGGAGCACGCAGTATTTT
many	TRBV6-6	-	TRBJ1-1	CASSSVFSAVGNTEAFF	TGTGCCAGCAGTTCTGTTTTTTCGGCGGTGGGGAACACTGAAGCTTTCTTT
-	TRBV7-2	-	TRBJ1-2	CASSTLDRLYGYTF	TGTGCCAGCAGCACCTTGGACAGACTCTATGGCTACACCTTC
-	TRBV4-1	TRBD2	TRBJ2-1	CASSQGGLASGHEQFF	TGCGCCAGCAGCCAAGGGGGACTAGCTTCGGGACATGAGCAGTTCTTC
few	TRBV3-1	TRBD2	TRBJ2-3	CASSQGTTGRYF	TGTGCCAGCAGCCAGGGGACTACTGGAAGGTATTTT